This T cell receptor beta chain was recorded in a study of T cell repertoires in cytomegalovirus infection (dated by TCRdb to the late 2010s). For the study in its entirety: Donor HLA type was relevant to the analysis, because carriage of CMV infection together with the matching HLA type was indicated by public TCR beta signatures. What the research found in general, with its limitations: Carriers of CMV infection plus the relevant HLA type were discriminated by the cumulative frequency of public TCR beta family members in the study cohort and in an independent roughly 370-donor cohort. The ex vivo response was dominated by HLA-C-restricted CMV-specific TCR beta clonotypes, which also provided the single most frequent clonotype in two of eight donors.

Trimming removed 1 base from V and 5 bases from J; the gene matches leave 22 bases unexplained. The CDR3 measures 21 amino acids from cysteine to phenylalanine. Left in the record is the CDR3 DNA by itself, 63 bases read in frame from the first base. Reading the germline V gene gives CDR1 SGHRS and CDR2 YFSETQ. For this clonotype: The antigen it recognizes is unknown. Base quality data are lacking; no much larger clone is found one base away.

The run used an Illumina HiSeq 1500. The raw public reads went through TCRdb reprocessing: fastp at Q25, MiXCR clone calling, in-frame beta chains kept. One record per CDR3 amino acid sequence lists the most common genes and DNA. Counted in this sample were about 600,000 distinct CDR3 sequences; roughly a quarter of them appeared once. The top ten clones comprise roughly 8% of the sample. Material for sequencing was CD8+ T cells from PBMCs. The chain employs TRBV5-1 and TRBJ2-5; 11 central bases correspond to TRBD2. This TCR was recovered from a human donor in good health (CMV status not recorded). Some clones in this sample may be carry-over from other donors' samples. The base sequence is TGCGCCAGCAGCTTGAACGAATGGACTAGCGGGTTCCCCGGGGGGACGGAGACCCAGTACTTC. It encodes CASSLNEWTSGFPGGTETQYF.